This TCR beta chain was retrieved from a study of monozygotic twins with inflammatory bowel disease. Study-level findings and limits: Especially with disease activity, IBD patients had fewer clonotypes in common with others than healthy twins did. Patients with IBD had less TCRbeta diversity (inverse Simpson) than their healthy co-twins.

With respect to this clonotype: Its antigen is not identified.

TCRdb processed the 5' RACE reads again and assigns one entry to each CDR3 protein, with no DNA. The specimen's table records roughly 160,000 distinct CDR3 sequences. The authors isolated total RNA from whole blood without sorting T cells. The sequence came from a human donor with ulcerative colitis or Crohn's disease, or a healthy co-twin of an affected twin (not recorded which). Sequenced: blood.

CDR3 loop: CASSELLGGSSTGELFF. V and J are TRBV25-1 and TRBJ2-2; TCRdb lists TRBD1, though no DNA is available to test this call. The CDR3 has 17 amino acids. The germline CDR1 and CDR2 sequences are MGHDK and SYGVNS.